This TCR beta chain stems from a study of shared clonotypes between healthy human individuals. The overall study: Each donor contributed plates that comprised three CD4 naive, three CD4 memory, two CD8 naive and one CD8 memory.

Repertoires were generated with immunoSEQ multiplex PCR, while TCRdb's copy carries only in-frame clones and drops some. The sample shows some 1.4 million clones, 96% of them seen only once. With regard to this clone: Its antigen is not known.

The V and J ends lost 4 bases and 2 bases, in that order; junction bases with no gene match: 14. The length of the CDR3 is 17 residues. Germline-derived CDR1 and CDR2 are SGHNT and YYREEE (reference sequence). General study results and limits: The sharing of 5% to 6.5% of naive CD4 clonotypes was seen across several donors. Generally, estimated richness proved larger in naive subsets than it did in memory subsets.

The rearrangement uses TRBV5-4 and TRBJ2-7, with 8 bases aligning to TRBD2. The sequencing input was naive CD4+ T cells sorted from blood. Subset in this sample: CD45RA+ positively selected. The TCR was taken from a man aged 25 to 45 in good health. CDR3 amino acids: CASSKGPSGGPPYEQYF. As DNA, the CDR3 is TGTGCCAGCAGCAAGGGCCCCAGCGGGGGCCCCCCCTACGAGCAGTACTTC.